This T cell receptor (beta chain) appears in the sequencing data of a study of T cells in Graves' hyperthyroidism and ophthalmopathy. About the study: Pretreatment peripheral blood was obtained at initial diagnosis. Study-level findings and limits: Blood also carried most thyroid clonotypes expanded above 0.001.

Calling Graves' hyperthyroidism stable meant ophthalmopathy did not progress within 18 months. Patients were excluded for uncontrolled infection, other autoimmune disease, pregnancy or lactation. The J segment lost 3 bases and the V segment lost 4 bases, leaving 3 bases of the junction unmatched. Germline values: CDR1 MRHNA, CDR2 SNTAGT. The CDR3 runs 15 residues. This clonotype was counted only a few times. Its antigen is unidentified. From RNA transcripts, TCR beta CDR3 regions were amplified. TCR CDR3 underwent first-round RT-PCR with the HTBI primer set. TCRdb reprocessed the multiplex PCR reads with MiXCR, giving one entry per CDR3 protein. The table shows 550,000 to 600,000 distinct CDR3 sequences, with roughly a sixth occurring only once.

The source is a woman under 30 with Graves' hyperthyroidism. The sequenced sample was blood. The rearrangement uses TRBV6-4 and TRBJ2-3; TRBD2 matches 11 bases. The CDR3 region is CASSVVAGGTDTQYF. CDR3 in DNA: TGTGCCAGCAGTGTGGTAGCGGGGGGGACAGATACGCAGTATTTT.